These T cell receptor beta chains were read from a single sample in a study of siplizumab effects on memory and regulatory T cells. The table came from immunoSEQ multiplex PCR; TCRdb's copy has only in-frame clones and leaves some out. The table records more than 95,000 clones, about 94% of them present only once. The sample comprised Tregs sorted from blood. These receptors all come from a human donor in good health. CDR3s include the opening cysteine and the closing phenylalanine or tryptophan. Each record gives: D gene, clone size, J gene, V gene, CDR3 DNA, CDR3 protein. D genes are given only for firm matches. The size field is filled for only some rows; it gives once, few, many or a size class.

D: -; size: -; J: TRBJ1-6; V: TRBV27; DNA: TGTGCCAGCAGTTTACAGGGAGGGAATTCACCCCTCCACTTT; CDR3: CASSLQGGNSPLHF
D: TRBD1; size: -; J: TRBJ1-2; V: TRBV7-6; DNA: TGTGCCAGCAGCTTAGGTTCAGGGGGGTACTATGGCTACACCTTC; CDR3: CASSLGSGGYYGYTF
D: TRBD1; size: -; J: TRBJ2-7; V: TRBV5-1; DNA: TGCGCCAGCAGCCTCGACAGGGGTTACTACGAGCAGTACTTC; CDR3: CASSLDRGYYEQYF
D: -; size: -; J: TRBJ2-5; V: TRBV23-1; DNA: TGCGCCAGCAGTCAATCCCCAGACAGGACGTACCAAGAGACCCAGTACTTC; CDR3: CASSQSPDRTYQETQYF
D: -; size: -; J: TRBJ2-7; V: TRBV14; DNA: TGTGCCAGCAGCCAAGACTCGTTGGGCGAGCAGTACTTC; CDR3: CASSQDSLGEQYF
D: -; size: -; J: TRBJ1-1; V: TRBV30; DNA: TGTGCCTGGAGTGTGGGGCCGCCAGGGGTCACTGAAGCTTTCTTT; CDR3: CAWSVGPPGVTEAFF
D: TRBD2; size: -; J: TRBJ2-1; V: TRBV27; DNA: TGTGCCAGCAGTCTAATTTCGGGCGGGAGGATTAGATACAATGAGCAGTTCTTC; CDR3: CASSLISGGRIRYNEQFF
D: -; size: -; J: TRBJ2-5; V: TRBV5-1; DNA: TGCGCCAGCAGCGCCCCGACCCAAGAGACCCAGTACTTC; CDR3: CASSAPTQETQYF
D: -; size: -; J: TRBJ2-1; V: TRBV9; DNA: TGTGCCAGCAGCGCACAGGACACTAACAATGAGCAGTTCTTC; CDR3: CASSAQDTNNEQFF
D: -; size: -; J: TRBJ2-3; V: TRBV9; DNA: TGTGCCAGCAGCCCACACACAGATACGCAGTATTTT; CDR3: CASSPHTDTQYF
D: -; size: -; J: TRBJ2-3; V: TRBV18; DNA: TGTGCCAGCTCCCGGGATGGAGATACGCAGTATTTT; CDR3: CASSRDGDTQYF
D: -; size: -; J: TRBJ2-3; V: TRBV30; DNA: TGTGCCTGGAGGCAGGGCTATACAGATACGCAGTATTTT; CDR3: CAWRQGYTDTQYF
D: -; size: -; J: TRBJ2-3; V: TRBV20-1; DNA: TGCAGTGCTAGTGCAGCAGATACGCAGTATTTT; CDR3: CSASAADTQYF
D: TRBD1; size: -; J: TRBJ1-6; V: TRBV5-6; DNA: TGTGCCAGCAGCTCGGGACAGTTTTATAATTCACCCCTCCACTTT; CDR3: CASSSGQFYNSPLHF
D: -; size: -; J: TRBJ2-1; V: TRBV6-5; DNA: TGTGCCAGCAGGGCCCACAACCCAACCTACAATGAGCAGTTCTTC; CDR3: CASRAHNPTYNEQFF
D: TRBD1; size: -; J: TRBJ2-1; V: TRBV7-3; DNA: TGTGCCAGCAGCTCCGGACAGGGGCTCAATGAGCAGTTCTTC; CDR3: CASSSGQGLNEQFF
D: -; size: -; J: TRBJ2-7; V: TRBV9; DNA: TGTGCCAGCAGCGTGTCGCAGGGCAACGAGCAGTACTTC; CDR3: CASSVSQGNEQYF
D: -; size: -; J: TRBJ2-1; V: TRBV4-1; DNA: TGCGCCAGCAGCCAAGATGGGGTAACAGCGAGCTCCTACAATGAGCAGTTCTTC; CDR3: CASSQDGVTASSYNEQFF
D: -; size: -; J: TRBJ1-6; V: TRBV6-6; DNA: TGTGCCAGCAGTTACCTGGACGGAACTCCCCTCCACTTT; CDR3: CASSYLDGTPLHF
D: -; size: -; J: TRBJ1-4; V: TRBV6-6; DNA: TGTGCCAGCAGGCCGCGGGGGGGAGGTGAAAAACTGTTTTTT; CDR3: CASRPRGGGEKLFF
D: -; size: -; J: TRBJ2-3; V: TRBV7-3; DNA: TGTGCCAGCAGCTTTGGGGCCGCAGATACGCAGTATTTT; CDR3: CASSFGAADTQYF
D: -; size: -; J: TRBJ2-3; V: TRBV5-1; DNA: TGCGCCAGCAGCTCCGCCCGGGACGGACCGACTTTT; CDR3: CASSSARDGPTF
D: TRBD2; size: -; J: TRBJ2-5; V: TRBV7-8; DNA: TGTGCCAGCAGCTCTCTAACCGTCCTAGCGGGAGGGTTGGAGACCCAGTACTTC; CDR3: CASSSLTVLAGGLETQYF
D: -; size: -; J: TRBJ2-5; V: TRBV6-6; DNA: TGTGCCAGCAGTGTCTCGGAGACCCAGTACTTC; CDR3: CASSVSETQYF
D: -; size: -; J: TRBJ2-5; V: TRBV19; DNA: TGTGCCAGTAGTATTTCGGAAGAGACCCAGTACTTC; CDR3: CASSISEETQYF
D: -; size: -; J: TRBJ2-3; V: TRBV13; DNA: TGTGCCAGCAGCTTAGGGGGGCGGGCTTCACCAGATACGCAGTATTTT; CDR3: CASSLGGRASPDTQYF
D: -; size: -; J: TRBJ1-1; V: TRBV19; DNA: TGTGCCAGTAGTATGAAGGCGAACACTGAAGCTTTCTTT; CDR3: CASSMKANTEAFF
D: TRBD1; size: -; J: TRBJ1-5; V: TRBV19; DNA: TGTGCCAGTAACCGGGACAGAGATCAGCCCCAGCATTTT; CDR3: CASNRDRDQPQHF
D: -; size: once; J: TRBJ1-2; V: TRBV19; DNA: TGTGCCAGTAGCCGGGCTAACTATGGCTACACCTTC; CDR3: CASSRANYGYTF
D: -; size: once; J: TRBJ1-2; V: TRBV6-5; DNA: TGTGCCAGCAGGGGGCAGGGGTCCAAGGGTGGCTACACCTTC; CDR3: CASRGQGSKGGYTF
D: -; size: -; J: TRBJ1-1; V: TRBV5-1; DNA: TGCGCCAGCAGCCCCGGACCGACGGCCACTGAAGCTTTCTTT; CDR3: CASSPGPTATEAFF
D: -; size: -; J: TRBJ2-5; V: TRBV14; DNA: TGTGCCAGCAGCAAAGTTGGAGGGGGACTCTCAGAGACCCAGTACTTC; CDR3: CASSKVGGGLSETQYF
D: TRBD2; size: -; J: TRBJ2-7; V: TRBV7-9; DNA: TGTGCCAGCAGCTTAACCTCCCCGCGGGAGAGCTCCTACGAGCAGTACTTC; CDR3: CASSLTSPRESSYEQYF
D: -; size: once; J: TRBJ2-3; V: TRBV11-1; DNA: TGTGCCAGCAGCCGGGCGTGGGATACGCAGTATTTT; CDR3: CASSRAWDTQYF
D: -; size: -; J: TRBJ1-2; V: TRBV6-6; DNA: TGTGCCAGCAGTTACCCCGGAGGTGCCACTAACTATGGCTACACCTTC; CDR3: CASSYPGGATNYGYTF
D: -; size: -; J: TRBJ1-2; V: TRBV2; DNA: TGTGCCAGCAGGCAGGGCCCCGGGAATGGCTACACCTTC; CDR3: CASRQGPGNGYTF
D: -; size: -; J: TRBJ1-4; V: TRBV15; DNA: TGTGCCACCAGCAGAGATCGGTGGGGGGACCTGAATGAAAAACTGTTTTTT; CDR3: CATSRDRWGDLNEKLFF
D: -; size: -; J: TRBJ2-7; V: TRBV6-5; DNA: TGTGCCAGCAGTTACGGGGCGAGCTCCTACGAGCAGTACTTC; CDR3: CASSYGASSYEQYF
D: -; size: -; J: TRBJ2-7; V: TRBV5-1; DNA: TGCGCCAGCAGCTTGAACCCCTACGAGCAGTACTTC; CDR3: CASSLNPYEQYF
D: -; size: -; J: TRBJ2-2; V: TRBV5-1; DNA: TGCGCCAGCAGCCCCCTTTACACCGGGGAGCTGTTTTTT; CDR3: CASSPLYTGELFF
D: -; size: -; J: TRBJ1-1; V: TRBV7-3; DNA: TGTGCCAGCAGCTCCCAACCAGGGGTGAACACTGAAGCTTTCTTT; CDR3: CASSSQPGVNTEAFF
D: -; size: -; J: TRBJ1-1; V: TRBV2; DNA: TGTGCCAGCTTTAGGGTAGGCACTGAAGCTTTCTTT; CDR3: CASFRVGTEAFF
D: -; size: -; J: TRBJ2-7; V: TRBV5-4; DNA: TGTGCCAGCAGCAGCCCCGGGACCTACGAGCAGTACTTC; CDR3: CASSSPGTYEQYF
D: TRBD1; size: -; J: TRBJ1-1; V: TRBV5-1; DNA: TGCGCCAGCAGCCTACAGGGGGCTGCTGAAGCTTTCTTT; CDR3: CASSLQGAAEAFF
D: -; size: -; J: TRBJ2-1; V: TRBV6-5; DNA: TGTGCCAGCAGGAATAGTTGGAATGAGCAGTTCTTC; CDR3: CASRNSWNEQFF